This TCR beta chain was documented in a study of response to subunit inactivated influenza vaccine. Study results and limitations: The study's authors posited that every seasonal influenza vaccination enlists few new T cells.

This clonotype was detected ten times or more. Antigen specificity is unknown. The CDR3 length is 13 residues. In germline, CDR1 is SQVTM, CDR2 ANQGSEA. The trim removed 4 bases at V and 3 bases at J, leaving 4 bases unmatched. In TCRdb, the RT-PCR reads were re-called with MiXCR into one record per CDR3 protein. The sample gives 630,000 or so distinct CDR3 sequences, about a sixth of which show up once; roughly 11% is in the top ten. This chain connects TRBV29-1 to TRBJ2-7, with TRBD1 matching 9 bases. The TCR sequence derives from a man in his fifties or sixties who received an inactivated influenza vaccine. The sequencing used PBMCs from blood, collected 11 to 12 days after vaccination. DNA for the CDR3: TGCAGCGTTGCTACGGGACAGGGCTACGAGCAGTACTTC. Its protein is CSVATGQGYEQYF.